These T cell receptor beta chains were read from a single sample in a study of early T cells in non-severe SARS-CoV-2 infection. TCRdb ran MiXCR on the 5' RACE reads and lists one entry per CDR3 protein. The top ten hold more than 3% of the sample, which has over 55,000 distinct CDR3 sequences, 7.7% seen once. The sequenced material came from whole blood. The receptors derive from an adult who was a healthcare worker with PCR-confirmed SARS-CoV-2 infection or an uninfected control (not recorded which). Both conserved end residues are part of each CDR3. D genes are given only for firm matches. The listing skips clone size in some rows; elsewhere it reads once, few, many or a size class.

clone_size j_call d_call v_call cdr3_nt cdr3_aa
few TRBJ2-7 - TRBV20-1 TGCAGTGCCGACCAGGGTACCTACGAGCAGTACTTC CSADQGTYEQYF
many TRBJ1-5 TRBD1 TRBV19 TGTGCCACCCAGACAGGGGCCAACAATCAGCCCCAGCATTTT CATQTGANNQPQHF
- TRBJ1-1 - TRBV7-9 TGTGCCAGCAGCTTAGTGTCTGATGAAGCTTTCTTT CASSLVSDEAFF
many TRBJ1-2 TRBD1 TRBV20-1 TGCAGTGCTCGGGACAGGGTCGCCTATGGCTACACCTTC CSARDRVAYGYTF
many TRBJ2-1 TRBD2 TRBV3-1 TGTGCCAGCAGCCCCGGGACTAGCGGAGCCTATTATGAGCAGTTCTTC CASSPGTSGAYYEQFF
once TRBJ1-1 - TRBV30 TGTGCCTGGATCCAGGGAGAAAGGACTGAAGCTTTCTTT CAWIQGERTEAFF
few TRBJ1-5 - TRBV19 TGTGCCAGTACCCCGCAGGGCGCGGGCAATCAGCCCCAGCATTTT CASTPQGAGNQPQHF
many TRBJ2-7 - TRBV28 TGTGCCAGCAGCCCGGCCCGCTTTGATCAGTACTTC CASSPARFDQYF
- TRBJ2-1 TRBD2 TRBV30 TGTGCCTGGACGAGTCCTAGCGGGAGGGCCGACAATGAGCAGTTCTTC CAWTSPSGRADNEQFF
many TRBJ2-7 TRBD1 TRBV4-1 TGCGCCAGCCGACACCAGGAGACAGGGGGCTACGAGCAGTACTTC CASRHQETGGYEQYF
few TRBJ2-7 - TRBV12-3/TRBV12-4 TGTGCCAGCAGTGCGGAGGGGCGAGGAGAGCAGTACTTC CASSAEGRGEQYF
few TRBJ2-7 - TRBV5-4 TGTGCCAGCAGCTCCCCTTCCGGGTCCTACGAGCAGTACTTC CASSSPSGSYEQYF
few TRBJ2-7 - TRBV24-1 TGTGCCACCAGTGATTCCAGTGCGTACGAGCAGTACTTC CATSDSSAYEQYF
many TRBJ2-7 - TRBV3-1 TGTGCCAGCAGCCGCCGTTGGGCGAGCTCCTACGAGCAGTACTTC CASSRRWASSYEQYF
few TRBJ2-5 - TRBV7-2 TGTGCCAGCAGCCTAATCGGCTACCAAGAGACCCAGTACTTC CASSLIGYQETQYF
- TRBJ2-3 TRBD1 TRBV6-5 TGTGCCAGTTCCCGGGACAGGGGATACACAGATACGCAGTATTTT CASSRDRGYTDTQYF
few TRBJ2-3 - TRBV20-1 TGCAGTGCTAGATGGAGCTCAGATACGCAGTATTTT CSARWSSDTQYF
many TRBJ2-3 TRBD2 TRBV27 TGTGCCAGCAGTTGGGTGCTAGCGGGGAGCGATACGCAGTATTTT CASSWVLAGSDTQYF
few TRBJ2-1 - TRBV28 TGTGCCAGCAGGCCATCCTTAGGAGGGGGCTCCTACAATGAGCAGTTCTTC CASRPSLGGGSYNEQFF
- TRBJ1-5 - TRBV7-9 TGTGCCAGCAGCTTAGGTGGCCCGAAGGATCAGCCCCAGCATTTT CASSLGGPKDQPQHF
- TRBJ2-5 - TRBV2 TGTGCCAGCAGTGGGACGGCGGGCGGGACCCAGTACTTC CASSGTAGGTQYF
many TRBJ2-1 TRBD2 TRBV28 TGTGCCAGCGCGATGGGACTAGGGCAGTTCTTC CASAMGLGQFF
- TRBJ2-7 TRBD2 TRBV20-1 TGCAGTGCTAGGACTAGCGGGTACTACGAGCAGTACTTC CSARTSGYYEQYF
few TRBJ2-7 - TRBV28 TGTGCCAGCAGTTATCTGACAGCCTCCTACGAGCAGTACTTC CASSYLTASYEQYF
many TRBJ2-7 - TRBV30 TGTGCCTGGAGTAAGGGCCTGGAGAGGGAGCAGTACTTC CAWSKGLEREQYF
few TRBJ2-2 TRBD2 TRBV7-8 TGTGCCAGCCGGCCGGGACTAGGGAACACCGGGGAGCTGTTTTTT CASRPGLGNTGELFF
many TRBJ2-3 - TRBV11-2 TGTGCCAGCAGCTTAGGAGGGGAGGGCACAGATACGCAGTATTTT CASSLGGEGTDTQYF
- TRBJ2-5 - TRBV28 TGTGCCAGCCCTTGGACGAGAGAGACCCAGTACTTC CASPWTRETQYF
few TRBJ2-5 - TRBV20-1 TGCAGTGCTACAGACTACTTGGGAAGAGAGACCCAGTACTTC CSATDYLGRETQYF
- TRBJ2-5 - TRBV20-1 TGCAGTGCTAGCCGGGAGGAGACCCAGTACTTC CSASREETQYF
many TRBJ1-1 TRBD1 TRBV20-1 TGCAGTGCCCCAATGACAGGGCCCCTGGCGACTGAAGCTTTCTTT CSAPMTGPLATEAFF
few TRBJ1-1 TRBD1 TRBV28 TGTGCCAGCAGTGCAGGGGGTATGAACACTGAAGCTTTCTTT CASSAGGMNTEAFF
many TRBJ1-1 - TRBV29-1 TGCAGCGTTGAGGGACAAGCCAACACTGAAGCTTTCTTT CSVEGQANTEAFF
many TRBJ2-1 TRBD1 TRBV7-3 TGTGCCAGCAGCCGGGACAGGGGTTACAATGAGCAGTTCTTC CASSRDRGYNEQFF
many TRBJ2-1 TRBD2 TRBV10-3 TGTGCCATCAGTGAATGGGGTAGCGGGTCCCAGAGCTCCTACAATGAGCAGTTCTTC CAISEWGSGSQSSYNEQFF
many TRBJ1-2 TRBD1 TRBV29-1 TGCAGCGTTGGCGCCAGGGGGCACGGTGGCCATGGCTACACCTTC CSVGARGHGGHGYTF
many TRBJ1-1 TRBD1 TRBV27 TGTGCCAGCAAGATTGAGGCAGGGGGAGAATGGAACACTGAAGCTTTCTTT CASKIEAGGEWNTEAFF
many TRBJ2-7 TRBD1 TRBV29-1 TGCAGCGTTGTGTTTACAGGGGAATACGAGCAGTACTTC CSVVFTGEYEQYF
few TRBJ2-3 - TRBV7-6 TGTGCCAGCAGCTTATGGATAGCAGATACGCAGTATTTT CASSLWIADTQYF
few TRBJ2-1 TRBD2 TRBV3-1 TGTGCCAGCAGCCAGGCGGCTAGCGGGAAGTGGAAGGGCGAGCAGTTCTTC CASSQAASGKWKGEQFF
many TRBJ2-3 - TRBV29-1 TGCAGCGTGCGGGCAGGGGATTCGAGTACGCAGTATTTT CSVRAGDSSTQYF
- TRBJ2-1 TRBD2 TRBV18 TGTGCCAGCTCACCAATGGGACTAGCGGCCCAACTTCCGGAGCTCTTC CASSPMGLAAQLPELF
few TRBJ2-3 - TRBV10-3 TGTGCCATCAGCCGGGTGGGGGCAGATACGCAGTATTTT CAISRVGADTQYF
few TRBJ1-4 - TRBV11-2 TGTGCCAGCCACCGGGGGGGTAGTGAAAAACTGTTTTTT CASHRGGSEKLFF
few TRBJ2-7 - TRBV25-1 TGTGCCAGCAGTGACCCTCAGCCGGGTTCCTACGAGCAGTACTTC CASSDPQPGSYEQYF
many TRBJ2-1 TRBD2 TRBV7-2 TGTGCCAGCAGCTTGACTAGCGGGGTGGACAATGAGCAGTTCTTC CASSLTSGVDNEQFF
few TRBJ1-6 - TRBV28 TGTGCCAGCAGTTCCGGGGGGCAGGCCGCTCGCCCCCTCCACTTT CASSSGGQAARPLHF
- TRBJ2-5 - TRBV7-8 TGTGCCAGCAGCTCCCCGGAGGGGACCCAGTACTTC CASSSPEGTQYF
- TRBJ2-3 TRBD2 TRBV2 TGTGCCGGGGAGACAGCGGGAGCTACTAGCACAGATACGCAGTATTTT CAGETAGATSTDTQYF
- TRBJ2-1 - TRBV5-5 TGTGCCAGCAGCTTTGGGGACGGAGAGCGTTTCTTC CASSFGDGERFF